This entry lists 3 T cell receptor beta chains sequenced from one sample in a study of blood T cells in healthy people across ages. A second 7 to 11 cycle PCR used barcoded and J-beta primers. TCRdb re-analysed the 5' RACE reads in MiXCR, keeping a single row per CDR3 protein. The sample lists over 1,300,000 distinct CDR3 sequences, 59% seen once, with more than 6% in the top ten. Sample: blood. These receptors came from a man between 18 and 29 years old in good health.

This chain connects TRBV4-3 to TRBJ2-4; 7 bases fit TRBD1. The better agreement between TRBJ2-5 and the DNA end casts doubt on the J call. Germline values: CDR1 LGHNA, CDR2 YSLEER. The CDR3 sequence is 15 residues long. CDR3 protein: CASSQDTGPGGTQYF. The CDR3 region has the DNA TGCGCCAGCAGCCAAGATACGGGACCAGGGGGGACCCAGTACTTC.

The chain links TRBV7-9 to TRBJ2-7; no clear D. Trimming pared 3 bases from V and 2 bases from J, leaving 11 bases between. Germline assignment: CDR1 SEHNR and CDR2 FQNEAQ (reference sequence). CDR3 length: 14 residues. CDR3 coding DNA: TGTGCCAGCAGCTTTTCTACGGTACCCTACGAGCAGTACTTC. Translating it yields CASSFSTVPYEQYF. The whole variable domain, remainder taken from reference TRBV7-9 and TRBJ2-7, is DTGVSQNPRHKITKRGQNVTFRCDPISEHNRLYWYRQTLGQGPEFLTYFQNEAQLEKSRLLSDRFSAERPKGSFSTLEIQRTEQGDSAMYLCASSFSTVPYEQYFGPGTRLTVT.

The chain carries TRBV7-6 and TRBJ1-1; D ambiguous. This CDR3 has 14 residues. Per germline, CDR1 SGHVS and CDR2 FNYEAQ. V was cut by 4 bases and J by 0 bases, with 9 bases left in between. In nucleotides, the CDR3 is TGTGCCAGCAGCTATGACGCGTTGAACACTGAAGCTTTCTTT. This translates into CASSYDALNTEAFF.